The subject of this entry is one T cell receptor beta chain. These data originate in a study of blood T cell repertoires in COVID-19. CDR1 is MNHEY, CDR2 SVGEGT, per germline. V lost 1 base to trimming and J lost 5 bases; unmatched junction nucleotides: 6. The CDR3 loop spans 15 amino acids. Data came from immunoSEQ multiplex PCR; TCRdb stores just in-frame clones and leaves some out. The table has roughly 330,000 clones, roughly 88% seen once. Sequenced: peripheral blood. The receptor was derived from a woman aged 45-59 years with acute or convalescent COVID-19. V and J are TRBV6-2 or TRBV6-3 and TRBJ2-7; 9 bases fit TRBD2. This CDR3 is CASSYLAGGPNEQYF. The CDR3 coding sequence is TGTGCCAGCAGTTACTTGGCGGGAGGGCCGAACGAGCAGTACTTC.